One and the same sample provided the 9 T cell receptor beta chains below, sequenced in a study of blood T cell repertoires in COVID-19 (dated by TCRdb to 2020 to 2021). Libraries were prepared through the immunoSEQ multiplex PCR assay. In its TCRdb copy, this immuneACCESS table keeps in-frame sequences only and misses some clones. Where compared with another copy, unresolved V genes explain less than half of these, and the others have no known cause. The sample data list 350,000 or so clones, and approximately 82% of these were observed just once. Approximately 3% of the sample lies in the top ten. Input material: peripheral blood. The source is a man younger than 40 with active or convalescent COVID-19.

This clone has only one observation. V gene TRBV13 combines with J gene TRBJ2-3; a weak D match, TRBD2 (6 bases). Trimming removed 5 bases at V and 1 base at J, with 28 bases between. The V gene's germline CDR1 is PRHDT and CDR2 FYEKMQ (reference sequence). The CDR3 consists of 20 residues. CDR3 bases: TGTGCCAGCAGCCCCCGAGGACTACAAGTTATAAAGATCGGCACAGATACGCAGTATTTT. Amino acid sequence: CASSPRGLQVIKIGTDTQYF.

V gene TRBV29-1 combines with J gene TRBJ1-5; the match to TRBD1 covers 8 bases. J was trimmed by 2 bases and V by 4 bases; bases with no gene match: 1. Germline-derived CDR1 and CDR2 are SQVTM and ANQGSEA. The CDR3 is made up of 13 amino acids. The CDR3: CSVAGGGNQPQHF. The CDR3 DNA reads as TGCAGCGTTGCAGGGGGCGGCAATCAGCCCCAGCATTTT.

The chain employs TRBV19 and TRBJ2-1; perhaps TRBD2 as D (5 bases). Germline CDR1 reads LNHDA; CDR2 reads SQIVND (reference sequence). The CDR3 totals 17 residues. V was shortened by 0 bases and J by 4 bases, with 16 bases between the two germline ends. The CDR3: CASSIDFPGNIYNEQFF. Written as DNA, the CDR3 is TGTGCCAGTAGTATAGATTTCCCGGGGAATATTTACAATGAGCAGTTCTTC.

V usage is TRBV5-3 and J usage is TRBJ1-5; 7 positions agree with TRBD1. TRBV5-3 is identified as an open reading frame with a role that is uncertain. The CDR3 runs 17 residues. V lost 0 bases, J lost 2 bases, and 8 bases stayed unmatched. CDR3 protein: CARSLVADGQGNQPQHF. Here the CDR3 DNA reads TGTGCCAGAAGCTTGGTCGCAGACGGACAGGGCAATCAGCCCCAGCATTTT.

The V gene is TRBV18, the J gene TRBJ2-1; possible D gene TRBD2, 5 bases. With 5 bases removed from V and 5 bases from J, the gap between germline ends came to 22 bases. The CDR3 sequence is 17 residues long. Germline assignment: CDR1 KGHSH and CDR2 LQKENI. Here the CDR3 DNA reads TGTGCCAGCTCAAGGGAGAGGGCCCGTTCTGGGGACAATGAGCAGTTCTTC. Amino acid sequence: CASSRERARSGDNEQFF.

The chain is built from TRBV4-2 and TRBJ1-5, with D possibly being TRBD1 (6 bases). The CDR3 consists of 16 residues. The ends were cut back, 3 bases at V and 4 bases at J, with 16 bases in the middle. In germline, CDR1 is LGHNA, CDR2 YNFKEQ. CDR3 in amino acids: CASSHYPGQRNQPQHF. In DNA, the CDR3 is TGTGCCAGCAGCCACTACCCCGGACAGAGGAATCAGCCCCAGCATTTT.

J is TRBJ1-3 and V is TRBV2; maybe TRBD1 (6 bases). The CDR3 consists of 13 residues. Germline CDR1 and CDR2: SNHLY and FYNNEI. Deletions cut 4 bases from V and 2 bases from J, with 6 bases between. The CDR3: CASSGTAGNTIYF. DNA for the CDR3: TGTGCCAGCAGTGGGACAGCTGGAAACACCATATATTTT. Based on the CDR3 plus reference TRBV2 and TRBJ1-3, the full variable domain is EPEVTQTPSHQVTQMGQEVILRCVPISNHLYFYWYRQILGQKVEFLVSFYNNEISEKSEIFDDQFSVERPDGSNFTLKIRSTKLEDSAMYFCASSGTAGNTIYFGEGSWLTVV.

The gene calls are TRBV6-4 and TRBJ2-5; maybe TRBD2 (6 bases). The V end lost 8 bases, the J end lost 3 bases, and 16 bases lay between the germline ends. This CDR3 contains 14 residues. Per the germline V gene, CDR1 is MRHNA and CDR2 is SNTAGT. CDR3 in DNA: TGTGCCAGCGGGGGTAGGAGGGTAGAAGAGACCCAGTACTTC. This sequence encodes CASGGRRVEETQYF.

The chain is built from TRBV19 and TRBJ1-2, with TRBD1 matching 7 bases. V trimming: 3 bases; J trimming: 2 bases; junction bases outside the gene matches: 15. The CDR3 runs to 18 residues. The V gene's germline CDR1 is LNHDA and CDR2 SQIVND (reference sequence). The CDR3 region is CASSILRDSITLNYGYTF. For the CDR3, the DNA is TGTGCCAGTAGTATCCTCCGGGACAGTATAACCTTGAACTATGGCTACACCTTC.